This T cell receptor beta chain was sequenced for a study of blood T cell repertoires in COVID-19. In the study overall: Sites in the United States, Italy and Spain provided acute and convalescent COVID-19 samples. The analysed material was cDNA or gDNA that came from T cells, B-cell-depleted T cells, or PBMCs.

The germline CDR1 and CDR2 sequences are LNHDA and SQIVND (reference sequence). The CDR3 is 15 amino acids. V shed 4 bases and J 7 bases; nucleotides not matched to a gene: 9. The data were produced by immunoSEQ multiplex PCR, yet TCRdb's version contains in-frame clones alone and is incomplete. Among a few hundred thousand clones listed, 85% to 90% were seen once. Participants spanned ages about 18 to 90 years and resided in about 24 US areas. Clinical history reported by participants formed the basis on which cohorts were assigned. Sequenced input: PBMCs or T cells enriched from blood (not recorded which). The V and J genes are TRBV19 and TRBJ1-4, with 7 bases identical to TRBD1. The clonotype was recovered from a young man who had recovered from COVID-19. CDR3 nucleotide sequence: TGTGCCAGTAGTACTAGAGACAGGGTGGTTGAAAAACTGTTTTTT. Protein: CASSTRDRVVEKLFF.